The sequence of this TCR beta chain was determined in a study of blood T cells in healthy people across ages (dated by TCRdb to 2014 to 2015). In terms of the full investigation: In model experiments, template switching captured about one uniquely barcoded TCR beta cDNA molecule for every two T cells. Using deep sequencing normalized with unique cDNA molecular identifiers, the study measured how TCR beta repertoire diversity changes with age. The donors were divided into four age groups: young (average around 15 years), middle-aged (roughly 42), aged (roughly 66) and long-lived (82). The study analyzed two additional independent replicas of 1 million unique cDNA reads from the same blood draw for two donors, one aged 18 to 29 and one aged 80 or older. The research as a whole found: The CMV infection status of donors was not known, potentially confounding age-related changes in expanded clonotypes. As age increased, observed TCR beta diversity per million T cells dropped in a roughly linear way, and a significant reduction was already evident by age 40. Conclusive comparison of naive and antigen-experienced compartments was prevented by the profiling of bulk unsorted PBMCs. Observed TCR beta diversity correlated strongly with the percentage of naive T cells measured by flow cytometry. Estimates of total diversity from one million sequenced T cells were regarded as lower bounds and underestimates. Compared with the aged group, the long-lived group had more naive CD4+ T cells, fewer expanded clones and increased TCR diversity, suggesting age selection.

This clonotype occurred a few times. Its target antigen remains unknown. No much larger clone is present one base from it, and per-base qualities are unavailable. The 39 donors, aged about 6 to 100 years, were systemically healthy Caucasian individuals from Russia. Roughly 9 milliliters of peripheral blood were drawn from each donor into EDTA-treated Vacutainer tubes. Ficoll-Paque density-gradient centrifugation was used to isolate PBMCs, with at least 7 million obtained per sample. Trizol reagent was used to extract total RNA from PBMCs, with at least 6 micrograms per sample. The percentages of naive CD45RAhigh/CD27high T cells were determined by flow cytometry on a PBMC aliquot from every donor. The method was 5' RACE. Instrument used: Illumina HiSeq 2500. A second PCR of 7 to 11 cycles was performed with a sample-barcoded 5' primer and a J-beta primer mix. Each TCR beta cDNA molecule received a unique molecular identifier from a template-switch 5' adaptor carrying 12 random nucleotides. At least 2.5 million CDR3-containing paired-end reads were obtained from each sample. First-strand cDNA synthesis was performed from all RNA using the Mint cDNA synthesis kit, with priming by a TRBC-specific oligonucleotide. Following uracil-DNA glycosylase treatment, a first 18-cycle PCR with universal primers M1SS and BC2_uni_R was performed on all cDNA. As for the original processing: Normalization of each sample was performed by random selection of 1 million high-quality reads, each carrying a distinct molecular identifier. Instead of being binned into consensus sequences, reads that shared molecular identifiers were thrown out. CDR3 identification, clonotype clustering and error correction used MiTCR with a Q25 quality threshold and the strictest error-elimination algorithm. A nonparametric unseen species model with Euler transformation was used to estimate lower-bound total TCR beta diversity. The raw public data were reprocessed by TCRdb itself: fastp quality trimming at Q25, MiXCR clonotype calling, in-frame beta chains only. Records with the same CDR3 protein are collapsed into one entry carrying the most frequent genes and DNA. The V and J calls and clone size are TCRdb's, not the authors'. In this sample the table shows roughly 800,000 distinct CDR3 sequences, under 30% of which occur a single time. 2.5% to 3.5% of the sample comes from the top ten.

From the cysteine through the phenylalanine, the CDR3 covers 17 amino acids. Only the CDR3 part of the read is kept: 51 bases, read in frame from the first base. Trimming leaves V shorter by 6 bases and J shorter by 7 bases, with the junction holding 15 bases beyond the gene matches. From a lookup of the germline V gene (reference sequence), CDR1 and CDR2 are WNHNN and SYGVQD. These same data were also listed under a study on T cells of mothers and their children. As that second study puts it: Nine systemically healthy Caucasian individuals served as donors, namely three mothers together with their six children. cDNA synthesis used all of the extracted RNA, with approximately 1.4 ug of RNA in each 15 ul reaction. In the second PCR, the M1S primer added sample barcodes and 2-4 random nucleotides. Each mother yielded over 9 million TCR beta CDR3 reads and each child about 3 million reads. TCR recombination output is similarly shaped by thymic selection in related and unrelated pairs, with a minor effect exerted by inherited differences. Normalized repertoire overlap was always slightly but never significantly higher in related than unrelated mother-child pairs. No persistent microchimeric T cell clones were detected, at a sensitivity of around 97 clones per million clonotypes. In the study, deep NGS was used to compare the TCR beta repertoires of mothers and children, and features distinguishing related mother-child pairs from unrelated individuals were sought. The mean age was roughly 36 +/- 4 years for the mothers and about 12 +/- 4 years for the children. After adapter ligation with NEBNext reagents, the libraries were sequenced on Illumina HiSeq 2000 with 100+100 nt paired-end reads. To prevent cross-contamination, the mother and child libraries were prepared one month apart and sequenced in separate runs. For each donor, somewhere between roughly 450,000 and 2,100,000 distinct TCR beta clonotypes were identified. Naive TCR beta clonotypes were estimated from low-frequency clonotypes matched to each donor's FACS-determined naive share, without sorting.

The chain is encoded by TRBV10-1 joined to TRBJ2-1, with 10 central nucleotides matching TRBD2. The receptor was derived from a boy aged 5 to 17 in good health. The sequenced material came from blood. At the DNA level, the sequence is TGCGCCAGCAGCCAAACGCGTACAGCGGGGGGGAAGAATGAGCAGTTCTTC. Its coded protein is CASSQTRTAGGKNEQFF.